The following is a TCR beta chain sequence with its context. Its specificity is not known. This table comes from immunoSEQ multiplex PCR, and its TCRdb copy is limited to in-frame clones, with some not included. This table has 2 million or so clones, 95% appearing once. The entry originates in a study of shared clonotypes between healthy human individuals. Across the study: Each donor had three CD4 naive, three CD4 memory, two CD8 naive and one CD8 memory plate. Whole-study results and caveats: A handful of donors shared approximately 5% of their naive CD4 clonotypes. Estimated richness values were generally larger in naive subsets than in memory subsets.

Material: naive CD4+ T cells sorted from blood. Stated subset: CD45RA+ positively selected. This TCR was recovered from a man aged 18-30 years in good health.

Here the CDR3 DNA reads TGCGCCAGCAGCTTGCGGCAGGCCTACACTGAAGCTTTCTTT. This encodes CASSLRQAYTEAFF. The gene calls are TRBV5-1 and TRBJ1-1; D unresolved. V was clipped by 1 base and J by 3 bases, with 10 bases between them. CDR1 SGHRS and CDR2 YFSETQ come from the germline V gene. This CDR3 is built from 14 residues.